One and the same sample provided the 16 T cell receptor beta chains below, sequenced in a study of blood T cells in healthy people across ages. Then a second PCR, running roughly 7 to 11 cycles, was carried out with a sample-barcoded 5' primer and a J-beta primer mix. TCRdb re-analysed the 5' RACE reads in MiXCR, keeping a single row per CDR3 protein. In the table there are about 680,000 distinct CDR3 sequences, 49% of which are singletons. The sample was blood. These receptors all come from a woman between 55 and 75 years old in good health.

This clonotype came up many times. The chain employs TRBV2 and TRBJ2-4, with D hard to call. CDR1 is SNHLY and CDR2 is FYNNEI in the germline V gene. The length of the CDR3 is 12 residues. Trimming stripped 5 bases from V and 7 bases from J, with 9 bases between. The CDR3 DNA is TGTGCCAGCAGTACTATCCAGAACATTCAGTACTTC. This sequence encodes CASSTIQNIQYF. The full variable domain, with the rest looked up from reference TRBV2 and TRBJ2-4, is EPEVTQTPSHQVTQMGQEVILRCVPISNHLYFYWYRQILGQKVEFLVSFYNNEISEKSEIFDDQFSVERPDGSNFTLKIRSTKLEDSAMYFCASSTIQNIQYFGAGTRLSVL.

The chain links TRBV6-2 or TRBV6-3 to TRBJ1-1; no firm D call. The CDR3 runs 15 residues. V dropped 4 bases and J dropped 4 bases, with 16 bases sitting between them. CDR1 and CDR2 from the germline V gene are MNHEY and SVGEGT. CDR3: CASSSPRKVGTEAFF. Written as DNA, the CDR3 is TGTGCCAGCAGTTCCCCTCGCAAGGTCGGCACTGAAGCTTTCTTT.

A note on this clonotype: This may stem from a read error, because a much larger clone lies one nucleotide away. The CDR3 here is CASSIVGGDEQNF. DNA of the CDR3: TGTGCCAGCAGTATCGTGGGAGGGGACGAGCAGAACTTC. This chain links TRBV28 with TRBJ2-7; 7 positions agree with TRBD2. Germline-derived CDR1 and CDR2 are MDHEN and SYDVKM. The length of the CDR3 is 13 residues. Based on the CDR3 plus reference TRBV28 and TRBJ2-7, the full variable domain is DVKVTQSSRYLVKRTGEKVFLECVQDMDHENMFWYRQDPGLGLRLIYFSYDVKMKEKGDIPEGYSVSREKKERFSLILESASTNQTSMYLCASSIVGGDEQNFGPGTRLTVT.

To note about this clonotype: A much more abundant neighbour one base away suggests this may be a read error. The genes are TRBV15 and TRBJ2-4; the match to TRBD1 covers 7 bases. The J call may be incorrect, as the DNA end agrees better with TRBJ2-5. This CDR3 comprises 16 residues. Germline CDR1 is LNHNV and CDR2 is YYDKDF (reference sequence). CDR3 sequence (DNA): TGTGCCACCAGCAGATCCCAAAGGGACAGTCAAGCGACCCAGTACTTC. This encodes CATSRSQRDSQATQYF.

About this clonotype itself: One end of the junction is discordant with germline, which a read error may explain. The chain carries TRBV7-9 and TRBJ2-1; possible D gene TRBD2, 6 bases. Germline assignment: CDR1 SEHNR and CDR2 FQNEAQ (reference sequence). The CDR3 loop spans 15 amino acids. This CDR3 reads CASSRTGVSYNERFF. The CDR3 nucleotides are TGTGCCAGCAGCCGAACGGGAGTTTCGTACAATGAGCGGTTCTTC.

This clonotype was observed at least ten times. The chain has TRBV6-6 and TRBJ2-1; TRBD2 matches 11 bases. The CDR3 spans 17 residues. The germline gives CDR1 MNHNY, CDR2 SVGAGI (reference sequence). Trimming removed 0 bases from V and 4 bases from J; junction bases left unmatched: 5. The chain's CDR3 is CASSYSPTSGIYNEQFF. The DNA for the CDR3 is TGTGCCAGCAGTTACTCGCCGACTAGCGGGATTTACAATGAGCAGTTCTTC.

This rearrangement joins TRBV5-1 to TRBJ2-2; TRBD2 agrees at 16 bases. The germline V gene encodes CDR1 SGHRS and CDR2 YFSETQ. J was trimmed by 4 bases and V by 5 bases; bases with no gene match: 17. The CDR3 has 21 amino acids. Here the CDR3 reads CASSFREPGLAGGPGTGELFF. CDR3 in DNA: TGCGCCAGCAGTTTCCGCGAACCGGGACTAGCGGGAGGGCCCGGCACCGGGGAGCTGTTTTTT.

The V and J genes are TRBV7-9 and TRBJ2-5, with D perhaps TRBD1 or TRBD2 (5 bases each). The ends were cut back, 2 bases at V and 11 bases at J, with 12 bases in the middle. CDR1 is SEHNR and CDR2 is FQNEAQ in the germline V gene (reference sequence). The CDR3 sequence is 12 residues long. This CDR3 reads CASSLSGQEQYF. CDR3 DNA: TGTGCCAGCAGCTTATCGGGGCAGGAGCAGTACTTC.

The CDR3 DNA follows: TGTGCCAGCACCCTACAGGGGATCTACGAGCAGTACTTC. This translates into CASTLQGIYEQYF. This chain links TRBV12-3 or TRBV12-4 with TRBJ2-7; 7 bases map to TRBD1. This CDR3 has 13 residues. Trimming removed 7 bases from V and 3 bases from J; junction bases left unmatched: 6.

The gene calls are TRBV28 and TRBJ2-3; TRBD2 matches at 11 bases. The CDR3 has 16 residues. Germline V gene sequence: CDR1 MDHEN, CDR2 SYDVKM. V gave up 9 bases and J gave up 5 bases; unmatched junction bases: 13. The CDR3 here is CARAISGRACKDTQYF. The CDR3 nucleotides read TGTGCCAGAGCTATTAGCGGGAGGGCCTGTAAAGATACGCAGTATTTT.

The sample holds a few counts of this clonotype. The chain uses TRBV20-1 and TRBJ2-3; 9 bases are a match to TRBD1. The germline gives CDR1 DFQATT, CDR2 SNEGSKA (reference sequence). Trimming at V came to 6 bases and at J to 4 bases, leaving 8 bases not matched to a gene. This CDR3 region has 14 residues. As DNA, the CDR3 is TGCAGTGCCGATGACAGGGGGAGCGCAGATACGCAGTATTTT. Its protein is CSADDRGSADTQYF.

This clonotype has ten or more counts. This chain links TRBV4-3 with TRBJ1-4, with 7 bases aligning to TRBD1. Germline V gene lookup returns CDR1 LGHNA and CDR2 YSLEER. V was clipped by 4 bases and J by 7 bases; unmatched bases: 6. The CDR3 has 14 residues. The CDR3 DNA sequence: TGCGCCAGCAGCCGTGACAGGGCGACTGAAAAACTGTTTTTT. Its translation: CASSRDRATEKLFF.

This clonotype has just a few counts. V usage is TRBV7-3 and J usage is TRBJ2-3, with D maybe TRBD2 (6 bases). CDR1 is SGHTA, CDR2 FQGTGA, per germline. The CDR3 has 14 residues. V was pared by 0 bases and J by 3 bases, with 7 bases between. DNA of the CDR3: TGTGCCAGCAGCTTAACAGGGACTACAGATACGCAGTATTTT. Its protein is CASSLTGTTDTQYF.

This chain connects TRBV7-9 to TRBJ1-4; 7 nucleotides line up with TRBD1. The CDR3 runs to 14 residues. Germline-derived CDR1 and CDR2 are SEHNR and FQNEAQ (reference sequence). V shed 5 bases, J shed 8 bases, and the junction held 8 bases outside the gene matches. The CDR3 here is CASSPRTGSEKLFF. The CDR3 nucleotides read TGTGCCAGCAGCCCAAGGACAGGATCGGAAAAACTGTTTTTT.

A few counts support this clonotype. This rearrangement joins TRBV4-2 to TRBJ2-7; unclear D gene. CDR3 length equals 15 residues. Germline-derived CDR1 and CDR2 are LGHNA and YNFKEQ. V gave up 1 base and J gave up 5 bases, with 15 bases separating them. The CDR3 sequence is CASSQGFLEPHEQYF. The CDR3 nucleotides are TGTGCCAGCAGCCAAGGGTTCTTAGAGCCTCACGAGCAGTACTTC.

This clonotype was seen at least ten times. The chain carries TRBV29-1 and TRBJ1-1, with 7 bases identical to TRBD1. This CDR3 is built from 11 residues. Germline V gene sequence: CDR1 SQVTM, CDR2 ANQGSEA. The ends lost 6 bases at V and 4 bases at J; junction bases unmatched: 2. CDR3 sequence: CSVGTVTEAFF. For the CDR3, the DNA is TGCAGCGTCGGGACAGTCACTGAAGCTTTCTTT. Full variable domain (rest looked up from reference TRBV29-1 and TRBJ1-1): SAVISQKPSRDICQRGTSLTIQCQVDSQVTMMFWYRQQPGQSLTLIATANQGSEATYESGFVIDKFPISRPNLTFSTLTVSNMSPEDSSIYLCSVGTVTEAFFGQGTRLTVV.